One and the same sample provided the 30 T cell receptor beta chains below, sequenced in a study of CD8 T cells in Susac syndrome. Reverse transcription of 0.5 to 1 ug RNA was performed with random hexamers. MiXCR, run by TCRdb on the immunoSEQ multiplex PCR reads, gives a single entry per CDR3 protein. The sample has approximately 300,000 distinct CDR3 sequences; 89% are singletons. Input material: CD8+ T cells from PBMCs. These receptors all stem from a human donor with multiple sclerosis.

The V and J genes are TRBV12-3 or TRBV12-4 and TRBJ1-2, with unresolved D. Trimming stripped 3 bases from V and 8 bases from J, with 13 bases between. CDR3 length: 13 residues. CDR3 sequence: CASSFEGRHGYTF. As DNA, the CDR3 is TGTGCCAGCAGTTTCGAAGGAAGGCACGGCTACACCTTC.

In its sample, this clonotype was seen once. The chain uses TRBV28 and TRBJ2-7, with 8 bases identical to TRBD2. With V trimmed by 10 bases and J by 4 bases, 12 bases remained unmatched. The CDR3 extends over 14 amino acids. The V gene's germline CDR1 is MDHEN and CDR2 SYDVKM. CDR3 protein: CATQSGGFGYEQYF. CDR3 nucleotide sequence: TGTGCCACCCAGTCGGGGGGGTTTGGTTACGAGCAGTACTTC.

This rearrangement joins TRBV15 to TRBJ2-3; D may correspond to TRBD1 or TRBD2 (5 bases each). In germline, CDR1 is LNHNV, CDR2 YYDKDF (reference sequence). V shed 0 bases and J shed 4 bases, with 14 bases lying between them. This CDR3 has 16 amino acids. CDR3 amino acids: CATSRENRLGADTQYF. As DNA, the CDR3 is TGTGCCACCAGCAGAGAGAACAGGCTGGGGGCAGATACGCAGTATTTT.

The CDR3 here is CASSLEDRRTDTQYF. The CDR3 DNA follows: TGCGCCAGCAGCTTGGAGGACAGAAGAACAGATACGCAGTATTTT. The V and J genes are TRBV5-1 and TRBJ2-3; D perhaps matches TRBD1 (6 bases). CDR3 length equals 15 residues. The germline V gene has CDR1 SGHRS and CDR2 YFSETQ. The V end was cut by 0 bases, the J end by 3 bases, with 11 bases between.

This clonotype occurred once. This chain uses TRBV27 with TRBJ2-4, with 7 bases identical to TRBD1. CDR3 length equals 13 residues. Germline values: CDR1 MNHEY, CDR2 SMNVEV (reference sequence). DNA of the CDR3: TGTGCTGTCGGTACAGGGGAATCCCCCATTCAGTACTTC. It codes for CAVGTGESPIQYF.

This chain uses TRBV5-6 with TRBJ1-1, with 8 bases that match TRBD1. The CDR3 is 17 residues long. The J segment lost 1 base and the V segment lost 4 bases, leaving 12 bases of the junction unmatched. The V gene's germline CDR1 is SGHDT and CDR2 YYEEEE. The CDR3 reads CASSHGRGLGKNTEAFF. The CDR3 coding sequence is TGTGCCAGCAGCCACGGCAGGGGGCTCGGGAAGAACACTGAAGCTTTCTTT.

The chain is built from TRBV27 and TRBJ2-7, with 7 bases aligning to TRBD1. Germline values: CDR1 MNHEY, CDR2 SMNVEV (reference sequence). The V gene end was trimmed by 8 bases and the J gene end by 5 bases; junction bases not matched to a gene: 9. This CDR3 spans 13 amino acids. The CDR3 DNA is TGTGCCAGCGGAGTCGGGACAGAACACGAGCAGTACTTC. Residues: CASGVGTEHEQYF.

This chain connects TRBV7-2 to TRBJ2-5; TRBD1 is a possible D gene (6 bases). The CDR3 has 16 residues. The germline CDR1 and CDR2 sequences are SGHTA and FQGNSA. V lost 5 bases, J lost 0 bases, and 16 bases lay in between. The CDR3 is CASSPRTVFYQETQYF. CDR3 in DNA: TGTGCCAGCAGCCCCCGGACAGTATTCTACCAAGAGACCCAGTACTTC.

The rearrangement joins TRBV20-1 to TRBJ2-4; 12 nucleotides match TRBD2. Germline V gene sequence: CDR1 DFQATT, CDR2 SNEGSKA (reference sequence). The CDR3 loop spans 14 amino acids. V shed 5 bases and J 3 bases; nucleotides not matched to a gene: 2. The CDR3 spells CSAWTSGDKNIQYF. DNA of the CDR3: TGCAGTGCTTGGACTAGCGGGGACAAAAACATTCAGTACTTC.

The chain links TRBV6-2 or TRBV6-3 to TRBJ1-1, with 7 bases matching TRBD1. The J segment lost 5 bases and the V segment lost 5 bases, leaving 11 bases of the junction unmatched. The CDR3 is 15 amino acids. The germline gives CDR1 MNHEY, CDR2 SVGEGT. CDR3 residues: CASSLMRQGRTEAFF. The CDR3 bases are TGTGCCAGCAGTCTAATGCGACAGGGTAGGACTGAAGCTTTCTTT.

The chain employs TRBV10-3 and TRBJ2-7, with D possibly TRBD1 on 6 matching bases. Trimming took off 6 bases at V and 4 bases at J, with 16 bases between the two ends. Germline V gene lookup returns CDR1 ENHRY and CDR2 SYGVKD. CDR3 length: 14 residues. The CDR3 spells CAIRDEYQGYEQYF. The CDR3 DNA follows: TGTGCCATCAGAGATGAATATCAGGGGTACGAGCAGTACTTC.

The chain is built from TRBV20-1 and TRBJ1-1, with no clear D. With 5 bases removed from V and 0 bases from J, the gap between germline ends came to 10 bases. The germline V gene has CDR1 DFQATT and CDR2 SNEGSKA (reference sequence). The length of the CDR3 is 13 residues. The CDR3 DNA is TGCAGTGCTTCGACACTAATGAACACTGAAGCTTTCTTT. It is translated as CSASTLMNTEAFF.

In this sample, this clonotype turned up a few times. V is TRBV25-1 and J is TRBJ1-1; the D is unclear. Per the germline V gene, CDR1 is MGHDK and CDR2 is SYGVNS. The CDR3 totals 11 residues. Trimming removed 4 bases from V and 4 bases from J, with 4 bases in between. CDR3 loop: CASSVSTEAFF. The DNA of the CDR3 is TGTGCCAGCAGTGTGTCCACTGAAGCTTTCTTT.

In DNA form, the CDR3 reads TGTGCCAGCAGCCCGGGGCTAGCCCTCGAGCAGTACTTC. It codes for CASSPGLALEQYF. This chain links TRBV25-1 with TRBJ2-7, with D perhaps being TRBD1 or TRBD2 (5 bases each). The germline V and J ends were trimmed by 6 bases and 6 bases, with 15 bases remaining between them. This CDR3 has 13 amino acids. The germline V gene has CDR1 MGHDK and CDR2 SYGVNS.

The V gene is TRBV20-1, the J gene TRBJ2-7; D is unresolved. Germline-derived CDR1 and CDR2 are DFQATT and SNEGSKA (reference sequence). V gave up 6 bases and J gave up 3 bases, with 18 bases separating them. CDR3 length: 14 amino acids. As DNA, the CDR3 is TGCAGTGCCACAAATAGGGCTAGTCACTACGAGCAGTACTTC. It yields the protein CSATNRASHYEQYF.

This chain links TRBV6-5 with TRBJ1-5; perhaps TRBD1 as D (5 bases). CDR3 length: 13 amino acids. V lost 2 bases to trimming and J lost 6 bases, with 8 bases between them. Germline V gene data show CDR1 as MNHEY and CDR2 as SVGAGI. CDR3 in DNA: TGTGCCAGCAGTTACGGAGGGGCTCAGCCCCAGCATTTT. Residues: CASSYGGAQPQHF.

The chain joins TRBV20-1 to TRBJ2-3; D is undetermined. This CDR3 contains 15 residues. Germline V gives CDR1 DFQATT, CDR2 SNEGSKA (reference sequence). Trimming stripped 3 bases from V and 4 bases from J, with 17 bases between. The CDR3 region is CSASGPREGPDTQYF. The CDR3 region has the DNA TGCAGTGCTAGTGGGCCCCGAGAAGGCCCAGATACGCAGTATTTT.

The chain couples TRBV4-3 to TRBJ2-3, with D possibly matching TRBD2 (7 bases). CDR1 and CDR2 from the germline V gene are LGHNA and YSLEER. Trimming pared 1 base from V and 4 bases from J, leaving 21 bases between. This CDR3 has 18 residues. CDR3 sequence: CASSQVGGAPSGADTQYF. CDR3 nucleotide sequence: TGCGCCAGCAGCCAAGTGGGGGGGGCCCCCTCCGGCGCAGATACGCAGTATTTT.

V gene TRBV28 combines with J gene TRBJ2-2; weak D call: TRBD1 (5 bases). This CDR3 has 14 amino acids. Germline lookup yields CDR1 MDHEN and CDR2 SYDVKM. The V end was cut by 5 bases, the J end by 6 bases, with 13 bases between. CDR3 nucleotides: TGTGCCAGCAGTCTTATCAGGGTAGCCGGGGAGCTGTTTTTT. As protein: CASSLIRVAGELFF.

This sequence joins TRBV5-1 and TRBJ2-3; maybe TRBD2 (5 bases). The V gene's germline CDR1 is SGHRS and CDR2 YFSETQ. Trimming removed 4 bases at V and 4 bases at J, with 22 bases between. There are 17 residues in the CDR3. The CDR3 loop reads CASSQDEAPSGADTQYF. Written as DNA, the CDR3 is TGCGCCAGCAGCCAGGACGAGGCGCCGAGCGGCGCAGATACGCAGTATTTT.

The chain has TRBV7-8 and TRBJ2-7; D may be TRBD2 (6 bases). With 1 base removed from V and 0 bases from J, the gap between germline ends came to 13 bases. Germline V CDR1 and CDR2: SGHVS, FQNEAQ. This CDR3 is 16 amino acids long. The CDR3 spells CASSLVAGLSSYEQYF. The DNA of the CDR3 is TGTGCCAGCAGCTTAGTTGCGGGGCTAAGCTCCTACGAGCAGTACTTC. The whole variable domain, remainder taken from reference TRBV7-8 and TRBJ2-7, is GAGVSQSPRYKVAKRGQDVALRCDPISGHVSLFWYQQALGQGPEFLTYFQNEAQLDKSGLPSDRFFAERPEGSVSTLKIQRTQQEDSAVYLCASSLVAGLSSYEQYFGPGTRLTVT.

V is TRBV2 and J is TRBJ1-1; perhaps TRBD1 as D (5 bases). The CDR3 extends over 12 amino acids. Per the germline V gene, CDR1 is SNHLY and CDR2 is FYNNEI. Trimming stripped 11 bases from V and 1 base from J, with 11 bases between. CDR3: CAGIQENTEAFF. The CDR3 DNA sequence: TGTGCCGGAATACAGGAGAACACTGAAGCTTTCTTT.

The genes are TRBV7-9 and TRBJ1-1; D is perhaps TRBD1 (5 bases). V gave up 7 bases and J gave up 0 bases, with 12 bases separating them. Germline V gene data show CDR1 as SEHNR and CDR2 as FQNEAQ (reference sequence). The CDR3 sequence is 14 residues long. In DNA form, the CDR3 reads TGTGCCAGCACCCCGTCAGGGATGAACACTGAAGCTTTCTTT. Its translation is CASTPSGMNTEAFF.

V gene TRBV9 combines with J gene TRBJ2-1; 8 bases fit TRBD2. Germline V CDR1 and CDR2: SGDLS, YYNGEE. V dropped 3 bases and J dropped 4; count of bases not matched to a gene: 6. This CDR3 contains 15 residues. CDR3 sequence (DNA): TGTGCCAGCAGCGCCCTGGGCGGGAGGTACAATGAGCAGTTCTTC. It is translated as CASSALGGRYNEQFF.

This clonotype is a singleton in its sample. This chain uses TRBV29-1 with TRBJ2-2, with TRBD1 as a possible D gene (7 bases). The CDR3 runs to 14 residues. Trimming shortened V by 2 bases and J by 6 bases, and 13 bases separated the two germline ends. The germline CDR1 and CDR2 sequences are SQVTM and ANQGSEA. CDR3 coding DNA: TGCAGCGTTGAATGGCAGGGGGGCGCCGGGGAGCTGTTTTTT. It translates to CSVEWQGGAGELFF.

V gene TRBV29-1 combines with J gene TRBJ2-4; no clear D. The CDR3 loop spans 13 amino acids. Germline assignment: CDR1 SQVTM and CDR2 ANQGSEA. Trimming shortened V by 4 bases and J by 1 base, and 8 bases separated the two germline ends. CDR3 DNA: TGCAGCGTTGTTCAGTCGGCCAAAAACATTCAGTACTTC. Its translation: CSVVQSAKNIQYF.

The rearrangement links TRBV20-1 to TRBJ2-7; either TRBD1 or TRBD2 may fit D (5 bases each). CDR3 length: 16 amino acids. The V gene lost 5 bases and the J gene lost 2 bases, with 22 bases spanning the gap. Germline CDR1 and CDR2: DFQATT and SNEGSKA (reference sequence). The CDR3 loop reads CSAAFPAGTDPYEQYF. DNA of the CDR3: TGCAGTGCTGCATTTCCCGCCGGGACGGATCCCTACGAGCAGTACTTC.

This clonotype was seen a few times. The chain carries TRBV12-3 or TRBV12-4 and TRBJ2-5, with 11 positions matching TRBD1. The CDR3 has 13 residues. The trim removed 8 bases at V and 4 bases at J, leaving 3 bases unmatched. The CDR3 DNA sequence: TGTGCCAGCGGGGACAGGGGGGGAGAGACCCAGTACTTC. Encoded protein: CASGDRGGETQYF.

The chain employs TRBV28 and TRBJ2-5; 15 bases agree with TRBD2. The CDR3 has 19 residues. Germline loops: CDR1 MDHEN, CDR2 SYDVKM. Losses at the gene ends were 5 bases for V and 0 bases for J; bases not matched to a gene: 10. The chain's CDR3 is CASSTDPGLAGGYQETQYF. The CDR3 coding sequence is TGTGCCAGCAGTACAGACCCCGGACTAGCGGGAGGGTACCAAGAGACCCAGTACTTC.

The chain employs TRBV27 and TRBJ2-2; tentative D call: TRBD2 (6 bases). The germline V and J ends were trimmed by 8 bases and 8 bases, with 15 bases remaining between them. The CDR3 loop spans 13 amino acids. CDR1 and CDR2 (germline): MNHEY, SMNVEV (reference sequence). CDR3 nucleotide sequence: TGTGCCAGCTCCTCCCGGGGGTCGGGGGAGCTGTTTTTT. Its protein is CASSSRGSGELFF.